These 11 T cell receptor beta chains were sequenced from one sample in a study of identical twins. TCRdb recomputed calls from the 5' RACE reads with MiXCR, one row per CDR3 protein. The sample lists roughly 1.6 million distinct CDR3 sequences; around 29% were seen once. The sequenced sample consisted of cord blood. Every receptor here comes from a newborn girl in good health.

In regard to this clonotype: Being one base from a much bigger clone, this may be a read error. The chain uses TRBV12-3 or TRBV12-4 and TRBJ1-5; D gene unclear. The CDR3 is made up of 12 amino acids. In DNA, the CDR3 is TGTGCCAGCAGCCCTAGCCATCAGCCCCAGCATTTT. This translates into CASSPSHQPQHF.

The CDR3 reads CASTPPRQGKNEQFF. CDR3 bases: TGTGCCAGCACCCCTCCAAGACAGGGGAAGAATGAGCAGTTCTTC. The rearrangement links TRBV7-9 to TRBJ2-1, with 8 bases that match TRBD1. Germline V lookup: CDR1 SEHNR, CDR2 FQNEAQ (reference sequence). Losses at the gene ends were 7 bases for V and 7 bases for J; bases not matched to a gene: 12. The CDR3 has 15 amino acids. The full variable domain, with the rest looked up from reference TRBV7-9 and TRBJ2-1, is DTGVSQNPRHKITKRGQNVTFRCDPISEHNRLYWYRQTLGQGPEFLTYFQNEAQLEKSRLLSDRFSAERPKGSFSTLEIQRTEQGDSAMYLCASTPPRQGKNEQFFGPGTRLTVL.

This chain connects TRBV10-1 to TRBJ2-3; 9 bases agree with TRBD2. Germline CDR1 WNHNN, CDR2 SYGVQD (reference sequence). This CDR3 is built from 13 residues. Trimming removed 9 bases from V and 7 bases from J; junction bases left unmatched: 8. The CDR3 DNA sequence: TGCGCCAGTAGCGGGGGCCCGGGGAATACGCAGTATTTT. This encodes CASSGGPGNTQYF.

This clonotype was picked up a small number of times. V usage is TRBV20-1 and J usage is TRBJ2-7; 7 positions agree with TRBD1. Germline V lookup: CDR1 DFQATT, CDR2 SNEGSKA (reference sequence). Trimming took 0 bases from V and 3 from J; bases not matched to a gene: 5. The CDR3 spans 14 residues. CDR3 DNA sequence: TGCAGTGCTAGAGATCAGGACAGGTACTACGAGCAGTACTTC. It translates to CSARDQDRYYEQYF.

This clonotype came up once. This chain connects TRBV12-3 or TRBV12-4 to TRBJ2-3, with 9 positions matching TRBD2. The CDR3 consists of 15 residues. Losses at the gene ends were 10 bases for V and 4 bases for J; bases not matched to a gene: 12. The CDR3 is CATSLSGRLSDTQYF. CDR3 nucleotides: TGTGCCACCAGCCTTAGCGGGAGATTATCAGATACGCAGTATTTT.

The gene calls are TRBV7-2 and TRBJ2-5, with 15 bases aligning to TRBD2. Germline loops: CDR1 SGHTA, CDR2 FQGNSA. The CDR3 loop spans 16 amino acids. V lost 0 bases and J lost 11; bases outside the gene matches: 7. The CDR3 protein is CASSLAGTSGRNEQYF. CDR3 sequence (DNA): TGTGCCAGCAGCTTAGCTGGGACTAGCGGGAGGAATGAGCAGTACTTC.

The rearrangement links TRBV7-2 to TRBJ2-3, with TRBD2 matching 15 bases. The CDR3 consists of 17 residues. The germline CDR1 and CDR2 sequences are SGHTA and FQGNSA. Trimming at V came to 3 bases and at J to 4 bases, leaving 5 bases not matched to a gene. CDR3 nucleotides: TGTGCCAGCAGCTTTGGACTAGCGGGGGGGCCAGCAGATACGCAGTATTTT. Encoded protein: CASSFGLAGGPADTQYF.

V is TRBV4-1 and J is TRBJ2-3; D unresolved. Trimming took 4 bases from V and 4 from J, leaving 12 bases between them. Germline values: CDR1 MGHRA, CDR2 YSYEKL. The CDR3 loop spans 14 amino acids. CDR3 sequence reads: CASSPPGTPDTQYF. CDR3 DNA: TGCGCCAGCAGCCCTCCCGGTACACCAGATACGCAGTATTTT.

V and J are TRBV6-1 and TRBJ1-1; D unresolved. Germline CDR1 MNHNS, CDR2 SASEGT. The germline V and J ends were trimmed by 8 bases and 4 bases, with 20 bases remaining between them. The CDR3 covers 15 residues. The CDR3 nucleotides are TGTGCCAGCCCAGATGGCCCCAGGAGCCCCACTGAAGCTTTCTTT. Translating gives CASPDGPRSPTEAFF.

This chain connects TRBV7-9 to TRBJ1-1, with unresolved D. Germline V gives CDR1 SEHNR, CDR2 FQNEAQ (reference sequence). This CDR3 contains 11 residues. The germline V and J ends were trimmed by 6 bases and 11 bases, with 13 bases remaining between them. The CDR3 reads CASRREPEAFF. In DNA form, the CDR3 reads TGTGCCAGCAGGAGGGAGCCGGAGGCTTTCTTT.

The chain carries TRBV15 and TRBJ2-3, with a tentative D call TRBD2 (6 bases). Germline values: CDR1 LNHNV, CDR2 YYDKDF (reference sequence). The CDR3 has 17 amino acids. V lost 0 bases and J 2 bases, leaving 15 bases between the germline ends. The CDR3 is CATSREDYQEPTDTQYF. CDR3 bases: TGTGCCACCAGCAGAGAGGACTACCAAGAACCCACAGATACGCAGTATTTT.